What follows are 4 T cell receptor beta chains derived from one specimen sequenced in a study of blood T cell repertoires in COVID-19. Using immunoSEQ multiplex PCR, the repertoire was profiled, and TCRdb retains in-frame clones only, with some absent. This sample has 95,000 to 100,000 clones, with under 90% found just once. Input material: peripheral blood. The source is a human donor in a cohort sampled during active COVID-19.

CDR3 sequence: CASSFADRGTEAFF. The DNA for the CDR3 is TGTGCCAGCAGCTTTGCGGACAGGGGGACTGAAGCTTTCTTT. This chain joins TRBV5-6 and TRBJ1-1, with 10 positions matching TRBD1. CDR1 SGHDT and CDR2 YYEEEE come from the germline V gene. V shed 2 bases and J 5 bases; nucleotides not matched to a gene: 3. The CDR3 spans 14 residues.

The chain uses TRBV24-1 and TRBJ2-3, with D perhaps TRBD2 (6 bases). The CDR3 runs 16 residues. V lost 4 bases, J lost 1 base, and 14 bases lay in between. The germline CDR1 and CDR2 sequences are KGHDR and SFDVKD. The CDR3 loop is CATSDKLAGGTDTQYF. The CDR3 nucleotides read TGTGCCACCAGTGACAAACTAGCTGGGGGCACAGATACGCAGTATTTT.

This rearrangement joins TRBV29-1 to TRBJ2-1; TRBD2 might be the D (5 bases). Germline V CDR1 and CDR2: SQVTM, ANQGSEA. The CDR3 loop spans 13 amino acids. The ends were cut back, 8 bases at V and 0 bases at J, with 11 bases in the middle. DNA for the CDR3: TGCAGCAAGAAAGGGAGCTCCTACAATGAGCAGTTCTTC. It specifies CSKKGSSYNEQFF.

This chain links TRBV7-2 with TRBJ2-5, with 11 bases lining up with TRBD2. CDR1 SGHTA and CDR2 FQGNSA come from the germline V gene. This CDR3 contains 16 residues. The junction had 6 bases not matched to a gene; V was cut back by 0 bases and J by 6 bases. As DNA, the CDR3 is TGTGCCAGCAGCTTAGCTAGCGGGGGGGGTCAGAAGACCCAGTACTTC. This gives the protein CASSLASGGGQKTQYF.